Listed below are T cell receptor beta chains from one sample, sequenced in a study of T cell repertoires in cytomegalovirus infection. TCRdb ran MiXCR on the reads and lists one entry per CDR3 protein. The table shows a few hundred thousand distinct CDR3 sequences, with roughly 42% occurring only once. The antigens these receptors bind are not known. Sequencing was performed on cultured PBMCs, taken from culture after CMV antigen stimulation. These receptors all stem from a human donor in good health (CMV status not recorded). Some clones in this sample may be carry-over from other donors' samples. Each CDR3 is given without its conserved first and last residue.

J | V | CDR3
TRBJ2-7 | TRBV5-4 | ASSSIFSSYEQY
TRBJ2-2 | TRBV19 | ASTVTGVSAGELF
TRBJ2-4 | TRBV7-9 | ASSLGNIQY
TRBJ2-5 | TRBV12-3/TRBV12-4 | ASSTGQLQETQY
TRBJ2-6 | TRBV4-3 | ASSQDPFSSLNVLT
TRBJ1-2 | TRBV20-1 | SAEIGQGVAEGYT
TRBJ2-1 | TRBV6-1 | ASTDRKGTEQF
TRBJ1-5 | TRBV7-6 | ASSKQGSGNQPQH
TRBJ2-7 | TRBV7-6 | ASSSRVGPYEQY
TRBJ1-3 | TRBV12-3/TRBV12-4 | ASSSLRNTIY
TRBJ1-1 | TRBV7-8 | ASSPGTGMNTEAF
TRBJ2-2 | TRBV7-9 | ASSPQGALGTGELF
TRBJ2-7 | TRBV6-1 | ASIPPVRASGVYEQY
TRBJ2-1 | TRBV7-2 | ASSIPRRDRPTSSYNEQF
TRBJ1-1 | TRBV7-4 | ASSLPRIGNTEAF
TRBJ1-1 | TRBV11-2 | ASSPGTGRTEAF
TRBJ2-3 | TRBV12-3/TRBV12-4 | ASSLRGAPPDTQY
TRBJ2-3 | TRBV7-9 | ASSSSWTSGRDTQY
TRBJ1-1 | TRBV7-2 | ASSRQNTEAF
TRBJ1-1 | TRBV7-2 | ASSVRRSDEAF
TRBJ2-7 | TRBV7-7 | ASSLTQDYEQY
TRBJ1-2 | TRBV7-8 | ASSLASLNGYT
TRBJ2-3 | TRBV7-9 | ASSLEVNSDTQY
TRBJ2-1 | TRBV6-5 | ASGDGGEGNEQF
TRBJ1-2 | TRBV11-1 | ASSLERLGGYT
TRBJ2-3 | TRBV7-9 | ASSPIHGTSGSTGTDTQY